This TCR beta chain was sequenced during a study of human T cells and chemical hapten exposure. This CDR3 is 16 amino acids long. Germline lookup yields CDR1 SEHNR and CDR2 FQNEAQ (reference sequence). Between the trimmed V and J ends, which lost 7 bases and 1 base, there was a span of 19 bases. In this sample, this clonotype turned up a few times. Its antigen is as yet unknown. Whole-study results and caveats: Donors' alopecia may make their immune response differ from healthy people's.

Noted time point: pre-sensitization, week 0. As to treatment: therapeutic diphenylcyclopropenone sensitization with weekly scalp DPC. Each CDR3 protein gets one entry after TCRdb re-called the RACE reads with MiXCR. This table has some 250,000 distinct CDR3 sequences, around 7.3% appearing once. The chain couples TRBV7-9 to TRBJ1-2; no reliable D call. The sequence was collected from a man younger than 35 with alopecia areata. Some clones in this sample may be carry-over from other donors' samples. Sequenced here: whole blood, sampled in connection with sensitization to the hapten diphenylcyclopropenone (DPC). The chain's CDR3 is CASKRWYGGNNYGYTF. The CDR3 bases are TGTGCCAGCAAAAGGTGGTATGGCGGGAATAACTATGGCTACACCTTC.